Listed below are T cell receptor beta chains from one sample, sequenced in a study of identical twins. Using its own MiXCR run on the 5' RACE reads, TCRdb lists one record per CDR3 protein. The sample carries 450,000 to 650,000 distinct CDR3 sequences, just under 10% recorded once. These data also formed part of another study, on yellow fever vaccine responses in identical twins.

Sequencing was done on a sample of PBMCs. All receptors derive from a woman under 30 in good health. The CDR3 runs from the conserved cysteine through the conserved F or W. D genes are given only for firm matches. Only some rows state a clone size, as once, few, many or a class for expanded clones.

CDR3aa: CASSDLRGASTDTQYF
d_gene: .
v_gene: TRBV25-1
abundance: .
j_gene: TRBJ2-3

CDR3aa: CASSSPTRQGTGELFF
d_gene: TRBD1
v_gene: TRBV5-1
abundance: .
j_gene: TRBJ2-2

CDR3aa: CSARVLFGTGNSYEQYF
d_gene: TRBD1
v_gene: TRBV20-1
abundance: many
j_gene: TRBJ2-7

CDR3aa: CASSWTGPSSGANVLTF
d_gene: .
v_gene: TRBV7-2
abundance: many
j_gene: TRBJ2-6

CDR3aa: CASRGTGGTYEQYF
d_gene: TRBD1
v_gene: TRBV12-3/TRBV12-4
abundance: many
j_gene: TRBJ2-7

CDR3aa: CASNGQDLDTGELFF
d_gene: .
v_gene: TRBV9
abundance: few
j_gene: TRBJ2-2

CDR3aa: CASSLRRLAGGNEQFF
d_gene: TRBD2
v_gene: TRBV5-1
abundance: .
j_gene: TRBJ2-1

CDR3aa: CASQPGTATGELFF
d_gene: TRBD1
v_gene: TRBV28
abundance: few
j_gene: TRBJ2-2

CDR3aa: CASSHGGSPLHF
d_gene: .
v_gene: TRBV7-2
abundance: many
j_gene: TRBJ1-6

CDR3aa: CASSQEPGANTGELFF
d_gene: .
v_gene: TRBV7-2
abundance: few
j_gene: TRBJ2-2

CDR3aa: CASSARQFTGELFF
d_gene: .
v_gene: TRBV7-9
abundance: .
j_gene: TRBJ2-2

CDR3aa: CASSFLTPDTEAFF
d_gene: .
v_gene: TRBV19
abundance: few
j_gene: TRBJ1-1

CDR3aa: CAISDGLNTEAFF
d_gene: .
v_gene: TRBV10-3
abundance: many
j_gene: TRBJ1-1

CDR3aa: CASSSRQQGGETQYF
d_gene: .
v_gene: TRBV7-9
abundance: .
j_gene: TRBJ2-5

CDR3aa: CASSQVRQGYEQYF
d_gene: .
v_gene: TRBV4-1
abundance: many
j_gene: TRBJ2-7

CDR3aa: CASRTGQGLGTDTQYF
d_gene: .
v_gene: TRBV28
abundance: few
j_gene: TRBJ2-3

CDR3aa: CSARIPPGRTDTQYF
d_gene: .
v_gene: TRBV20-1
abundance: many
j_gene: TRBJ2-3

CDR3aa: CASSPPTGAGDTQYF
d_gene: TRBD1
v_gene: TRBV5-1
abundance: many
j_gene: TRBJ2-3

CDR3aa: CASSSGLQNTGELFF
d_gene: .
v_gene: TRBV6-2/TRBV6-3
abundance: many
j_gene: TRBJ2-2

CDR3aa: CASSRPGGTYEQYF
d_gene: .
v_gene: TRBV12-3/TRBV12-4
abundance: .
j_gene: TRBJ2-7

CDR3aa: CASSLVVSSNEQFF
d_gene: .
v_gene: TRBV7-2
abundance: .
j_gene: TRBJ2-1

CDR3aa: CASSPPSGLQETQYF
d_gene: TRBD2
v_gene: TRBV7-9
abundance: few
j_gene: TRBJ2-5

CDR3aa: CASSSNKAGSSYEQYF
d_gene: .
v_gene: TRBV7-9
abundance: many
j_gene: TRBJ2-7

CDR3aa: CASTPLGTADYEQYF
d_gene: TRBD1
v_gene: TRBV5-1
abundance: many
j_gene: TRBJ2-7

CDR3aa: CASSLGARDRDEAFF
d_gene: TRBD1
v_gene: TRBV7-2
abundance: few
j_gene: TRBJ1-1

CDR3aa: CASSPRTGWTDTQYF
d_gene: .
v_gene: TRBV12-3/TRBV12-4
abundance: many
j_gene: TRBJ2-3

CDR3aa: CASSSPRDRVIASTEAFF
d_gene: TRBD1
v_gene: TRBV6-5
abundance: few
j_gene: TRBJ1-1

CDR3aa: CSVKDSLNQPQHF
d_gene: .
v_gene: TRBV29-1
abundance: few
j_gene: TRBJ1-5

CDR3aa: CASSLKDGETQYF
d_gene: .
v_gene: TRBV27
abundance: few
j_gene: TRBJ2-5

CDR3aa: CASRTSGPGETQYF
d_gene: TRBD2
v_gene: TRBV19
abundance: .
j_gene: TRBJ2-5

CDR3aa: CASSSSAGGGGYEQYF
d_gene: .
v_gene: TRBV7-6
abundance: .
j_gene: TRBJ2-7

CDR3aa: CASSYGREPDTQYF
d_gene: TRBD2
v_gene: TRBV6-2/TRBV6-3
abundance: .
j_gene: TRBJ2-3

CDR3aa: CASTPGLNTGELFF
d_gene: TRBD2
v_gene: TRBV12-3/TRBV12-4
abundance: few
j_gene: TRBJ2-2

CDR3aa: CASSGGVMNTEAFF
d_gene: .
v_gene: TRBV9
abundance: many
j_gene: TRBJ1-1

CDR3aa: CASSSVARGSYEQYF
d_gene: TRBD1
v_gene: TRBV2
abundance: few
j_gene: TRBJ2-7

CDR3aa: CSVEDPTGGSYGYTF
d_gene: TRBD1
v_gene: TRBV29-1
abundance: .
j_gene: TRBJ1-2

CDR3aa: CSGLGQNTEAFF
d_gene: .
v_gene: TRBV29-1
abundance: many
j_gene: TRBJ1-1

CDR3aa: CSTGLAGGPNEQFF
d_gene: TRBD2
v_gene: TRBV29-1
abundance: many
j_gene: TRBJ2-1

CDR3aa: CAIPQGPEYGYTF
d_gene: .
v_gene: TRBV2
abundance: few
j_gene: TRBJ1-2

CDR3aa: CSVAGTSGYNEQFF
d_gene: TRBD2
v_gene: TRBV29-1
abundance: .
j_gene: TRBJ2-1

CDR3aa: CASSPPASGGSYNEQFF
d_gene: TRBD2
v_gene: TRBV18
abundance: many
j_gene: TRBJ2-1

CDR3aa: CSARDTGQPYGYTF
d_gene: .
v_gene: TRBV20-1
abundance: .
j_gene: TRBJ1-2

CDR3aa: CASGLVGGQGVNEQFF
d_gene: TRBD1
v_gene: TRBV12-5
abundance: .
j_gene: TRBJ2-1

CDR3aa: CASSLNLLAGELFF
d_gene: .
v_gene: TRBV27
abundance: .
j_gene: TRBJ2-2

CDR3aa: CSVDEGFSARETQYF
d_gene: .
v_gene: TRBV29-1
abundance: many
j_gene: TRBJ2-5